This paragraph reports one T cell receptor beta chain. Its matching antigen is unknown. Germline CDR1 SQVTM, CDR2 ANQGSEA. V shed 0 bases and J 2 bases; nucleotides not matched to a gene: 7. This CDR3 has 16 amino acids. The data derive from a study of cytomegalovirus exposure and HLA in healthy donors. General study points: Among the most significant clusters, several appeared linked to common viral pathogens in a later analysis.

Vbeta (60) and Jbeta (13) primers were used in the PCR. Sequencing used immunoSEQ multiplex PCR; TCRdb keeps in-frame clones, though not all of them. The sample yields about 120,000 clones, 60% to 85% seen once. The source of this sequence is a woman aged 25 to 39 in good health and CMV-seropositive. The sample taken for sequencing was PBMCs. V and J are TRBV29-1 and TRBJ2-1; TRBD2 agrees at 7 bases. The CDR3 loop is CSVEEGGGGTYNEQFF. The CDR3 nucleotides read TGCAGCGTTGAAGAGGGGGGGGGAGGTACCTACAATGAGCAGTTCTTC.